These T cell receptor beta chains were read from a single sample in a study of T cell responses to AZD1222 COVID-19 vaccine. Clones were read by immunoSEQ multiplex PCR, and TCRdb kept only the in-frame ones, dropping some. The sample has 100,000 to 120,000 clones, roughly 92% seen once; the top ten hold approximately 8%. Sequencing was performed on peripheral blood, taken on day 0 of AZD1222 vaccination. The receptors come from an adult in good health. Both conserved end residues are part of each CDR3. D genes are given only for firm matches. Size values are once, few and many counts, or a class for expanded clones, and some rows have none.

v_gene,d_gene,len,abundance,j_gene,CDR3nt,CDR3aa
TRBV11-3,.,13,.,TRBJ1-1,TGTGCCAGCAGCTCCTCCCGGAGGGCTGAAGCTTTCTTT,CASSSSRRAEAFF
TRBV27,TRBD2,16,.,TRBJ2-1,TGTGCCAGCAGTTGTACTAGCGGAGACTCCTACAATGAGCAGTTCTTC,CASSCTSGDSYNEQFF
TRBV24-1,TRBD1,14,.,TRBJ1-5,TGTGCCACCAGTGTATCGACAGGGCTTCAGCCCCAGCATTTT,CATSVSTGLQPQHF
TRBV6-1,.,11,.,TRBJ2-7,TGTGCCAGCAGTGAAAGTAACGAGCAGTACTTC,CASSESNEQYF
TRBV27,TRBD1,15,.,TRBJ2-7,TGTGCCAGCAGTTTGTACTGGACAGGGAACTACGAGCAGTACTTC,CASSLYWTGNYEQYF
TRBV7-8,TRBD2,18,.,TRBJ2-7,TGTGCCAGCAGCCTCGTCCTCCCGAGGCGGGGGGCCACCTACGAGCAGTACTTC,CASSLVLPRRGATYEQYF
TRBV10-1,.,12,.,TRBJ1-1,TGCGCCAGCAGTGAGGGGAACACTGAAGCTTTCTTT,CASSEGNTEAFF
TRBV5-1,.,12,once,TRBJ1-2,TGCGCCAGCAGCTTAACACAGGATGGCTACACCTTC,CASSLTQDGYTF
TRBV15,TRBD1,14,many,TRBJ1-1,TGTGCCACCAGCAGAGGGACAGGGATGACTGAAGCTTTCTTT,CATSRGTGMTEAFF
TRBV18,.,17,.,TRBJ1-3,TGTGCCAGCTCACCCCCGGGGGAAACAGCGACTGGAAACACCATATATTTT,CASSPPGETATGNTIYF
TRBV15,.,15,.,TRBJ2-7,TGTGCCACCAGCAGAGATAGGTTGCGGGCCTACGAGCAGTACTTC,CATSRDRLRAYEQYF
TRBV10-1,.,14,.,TRBJ2-3,TGCGCCAGCAGTCTTGCCTCGGGCGCAGATACGCAGTATTTT,CASSLASGADTQYF
TRBV3-1/TRBV3-2,TRBD1,15,.,TRBJ2-7,TGTGCCAGCAGCCAAGATGTGGGACAGGGGGCCGAGCAGTACTTC,CASSQDVGQGAEQYF
TRBV7-6,.,15,.,TRBJ1-5,TGTGCCAGCAGCCCGGCCGGTTATAGCAATCAGCCCCAGCATTTT,CASSPAGYSNQPQHF
TRBV24-1,TRBD1,12,few,TRBJ1-2,TGTGCCGGCGGACAGGGAGACTATGGCTACACCTTC,CAGGQGDYGYTF
TRBV6-5,.,14,.,TRBJ1-6,TGTGCCAGCCTGGCCTCCCCCGGCGGTTCACCCCTCCACTTT,CASLASPGGSPLHF
TRBV5-1,.,15,.,TRBJ1-1,TGCGCCAGCAGCTTGGCCGGTACTCGGGACACTGAAGCTTTCTTT,CASSLAGTRDTEAFF
TRBV24-1,.,13,.,TRBJ2-7,TGTGCCACCAGTGACCCCGCCGATAGTCGGCAGTACTTC,CATSDPADSRQYF
TRBV7-2,.,15,.,TRBJ1-2,TGTGCCAGCAGCTTAATAGGCGGGCAAATCTATGGCTACACCTTC,CASSLIGGQIYGYTF
TRBV2,.,12,.,TRBJ2-4,TGTGCCAGCAGTGCGGACAGTAACATTCAGTACTTC,CASSADSNIQYF
TRBV5-4,.,14,.,TRBJ1-6,TGTGCCAGCAGCTTGGTTGGAATCAATTCACCCCTCCACTTT,CASSLVGINSPLHF
TRBV6-5,TRBD2,14,many,TRBJ2-2,TGTGCCAGCAGCGGGGGGGCTGACACCGGGGAGCTGTTTTTT,CASSGGADTGELFF